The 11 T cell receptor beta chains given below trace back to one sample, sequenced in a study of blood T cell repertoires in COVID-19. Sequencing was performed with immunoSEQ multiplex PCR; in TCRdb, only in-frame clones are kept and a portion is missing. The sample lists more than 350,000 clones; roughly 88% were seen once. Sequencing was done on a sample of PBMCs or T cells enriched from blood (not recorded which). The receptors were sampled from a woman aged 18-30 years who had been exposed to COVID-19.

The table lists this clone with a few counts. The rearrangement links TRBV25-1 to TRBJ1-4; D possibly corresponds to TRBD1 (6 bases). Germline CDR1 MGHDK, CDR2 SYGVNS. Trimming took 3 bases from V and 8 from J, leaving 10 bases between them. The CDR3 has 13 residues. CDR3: CASSDWQGEKLFF. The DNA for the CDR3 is TGTGCCAGCAGTGATTGGCAGGGGGAAAAACTGTTTTTT.

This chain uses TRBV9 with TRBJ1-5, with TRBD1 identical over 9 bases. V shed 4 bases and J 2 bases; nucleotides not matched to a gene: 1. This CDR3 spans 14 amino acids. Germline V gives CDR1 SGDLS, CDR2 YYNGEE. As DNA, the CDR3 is TGTGCCAGCAGCCGGACAGGGGGCAATCAGCCCCAGCATTTT. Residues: CASSRTGGNQPQHF.

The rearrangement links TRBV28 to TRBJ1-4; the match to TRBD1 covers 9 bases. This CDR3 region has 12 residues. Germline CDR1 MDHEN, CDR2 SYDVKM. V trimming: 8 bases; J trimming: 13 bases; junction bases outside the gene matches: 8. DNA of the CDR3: TGTGCCAGCCAGGGACAGGGATCATCACTGTTTTTT. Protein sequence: CASQGQGSSLFF.

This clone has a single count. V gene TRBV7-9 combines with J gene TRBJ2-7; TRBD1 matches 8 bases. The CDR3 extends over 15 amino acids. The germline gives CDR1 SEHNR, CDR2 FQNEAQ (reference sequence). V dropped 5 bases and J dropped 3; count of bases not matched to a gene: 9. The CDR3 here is CASSPEQGVVYEQYF. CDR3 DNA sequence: TGTGCCAGCAGCCCCGAACAGGGGGTCGTCTACGAGCAGTACTTC.

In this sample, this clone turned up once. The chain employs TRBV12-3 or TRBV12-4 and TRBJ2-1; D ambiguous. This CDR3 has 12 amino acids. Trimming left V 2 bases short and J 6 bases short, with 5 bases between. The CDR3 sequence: CASSLWSNEQFF. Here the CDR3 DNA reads TGTGCCAGCAGTTTATGGAGCAATGAGCAGTTCTTC.

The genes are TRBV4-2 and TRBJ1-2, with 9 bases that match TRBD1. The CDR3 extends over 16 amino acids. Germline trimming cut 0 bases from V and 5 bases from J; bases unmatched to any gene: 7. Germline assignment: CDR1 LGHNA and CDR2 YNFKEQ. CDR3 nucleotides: TGTGCCAGCAGCCAAGAATCGACAGGGGGACTTTATGGCTACACCTTC. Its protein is CASSQESTGGLYGYTF.

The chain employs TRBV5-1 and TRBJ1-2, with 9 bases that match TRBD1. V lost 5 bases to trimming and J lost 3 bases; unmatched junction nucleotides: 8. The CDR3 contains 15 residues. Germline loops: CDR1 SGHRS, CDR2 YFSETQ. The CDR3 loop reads CASREGTGYDYGYTF. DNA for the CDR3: TGCGCCAGCAGAGAGGGGACAGGGTATGACTATGGCTACACCTTC.

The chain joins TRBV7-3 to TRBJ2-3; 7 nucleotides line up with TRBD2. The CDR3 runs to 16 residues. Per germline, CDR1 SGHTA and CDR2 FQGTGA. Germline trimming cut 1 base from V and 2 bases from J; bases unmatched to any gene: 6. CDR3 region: CASSLKAGVDTDTQYF. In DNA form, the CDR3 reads TGTGCCAGCAGCTTAAAGGCGGGGGTAGACACAGATACGCAGTATTTT.

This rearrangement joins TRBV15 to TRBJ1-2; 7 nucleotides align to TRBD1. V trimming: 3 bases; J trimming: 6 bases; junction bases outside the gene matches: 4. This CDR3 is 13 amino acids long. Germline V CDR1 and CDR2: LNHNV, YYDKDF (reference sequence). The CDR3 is CATSSSTGHGYTF. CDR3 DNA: TGTGCCACCAGCAGCTCGACAGGGCATGGCTACACCTTC. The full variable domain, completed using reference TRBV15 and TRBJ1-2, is DAMVIQNPRYQVTQFGKPVTLSCSQTLNHNVMYWYQQKSSQAPKLLFHYYDKDFNNEADTPDNFQSRRPNTSFCFLDIRSPGLGDTAMYLCATSSSTGHGYTFGSGTRLTVV.

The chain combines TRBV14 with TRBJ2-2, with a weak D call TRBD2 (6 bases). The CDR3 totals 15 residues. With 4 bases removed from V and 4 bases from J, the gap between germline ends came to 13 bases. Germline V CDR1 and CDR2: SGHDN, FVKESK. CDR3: CASSPRTTGTGELFF. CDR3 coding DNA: TGTGCCAGCAGCCCAAGGACTACGGGCACCGGGGAGCTGTTTTTT. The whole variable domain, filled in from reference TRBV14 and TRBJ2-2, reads EAGVTQFPSHSVIEKGQTVTLRCDPISGHDNLYWYRRVMGKEIKFLLHFVKESKQDESGMPNNRFLAERTGGTYSTLKVQPAELEDSGVYFCASSPRTTGTGELFFGEGSRLTVL.

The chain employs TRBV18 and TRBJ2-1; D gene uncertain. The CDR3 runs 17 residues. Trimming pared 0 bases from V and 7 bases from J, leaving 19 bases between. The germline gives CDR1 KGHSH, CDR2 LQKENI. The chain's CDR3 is CASSPPLAYPPENEQFF. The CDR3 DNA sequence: TGTGCCAGCTCACCACCGTTAGCCTACCCACCCGAAAATGAGCAGTTCTTC.